This T cell receptor (beta chain) originates from a study of PD-1 blockade in classical Hodgkin lymphoma. Each patient's relapse followed autologous stem cell transplantation, and brentuximab vedotin exposure varied. Isolation of CD8+ T cells from thawed PBMCs used magnetic negative selection. This CDR3 is built from 15 residues. Germline V gene sequence: CDR1 MNHEY, CDR2 SMNVEV (reference sequence). The germline V and J ends were trimmed by 2 bases and 3 bases, with 13 bases remaining between them. In its sample, this clone was seen a few times. Its antigen remains unidentified. General observations from the study: CD4+ TCR diversity rose significantly by C4D1, and CD8+ TCR diversity did not. Newly diagnosed patients were reported to exhibit reduced baseline TCR diversity relative to healthy donors. Among the patients, those starting nivolumab under 1 year after ASCT were excluded.

Libraries were prepared by immunoSEQ multiplex PCR; TCRdb keeps only in-frame clonotypes and omits some of them. The sample has a few thousand clones; 65% to 75% are singletons. The sample in question was CD8+ T cells from blood, obtained at baseline. The clonotype was recovered from a human donor with classical Hodgkin lymphoma. This chain uses TRBV27 with TRBJ1-2, with unresolved D. The CDR3 DNA sequence: TGTGCCAGCAGTTTAGGCGCGGACCTATACTATGGCTACACCTTC. Amino acid sequence: CASSLGADLYYGYTF.